The 19 T cell receptor beta chains listed next were all sequenced from one sample in a study of type 1 regulatory T cells. One entry per CDR3 protein, called by TCRdb with MiXCR from the reads. The table lists 75,000 to 100,000 distinct CDR3 sequences, 25% to 40% of them singletons. The sample was CD4+ T cells, either the whole sample or a sorted fraction (not recorded which). The receptor source for this set is a human donor in good health.

The V gene is TRBV7-2, the J gene TRBJ2-1, with 9 nucleotides matching TRBD2. CDR3 length: 15 residues. The germline V gene encodes CDR1 SGHTA and CDR2 FQGNSA. V dropped 5 bases and J dropped 7; count of bases not matched to a gene: 9. In DNA form, the CDR3 reads TGTGCCAGCAGCCTAGGGGCGGGAGGGCCGAATGAGCAGTTCTTC. It encodes CASSLGAGGPNEQFF.

This clonotype was recorded a few times. V is TRBV6-5 and J is TRBJ1-2; 8 nucleotides align to TRBD1. CDR3 length equals 17 residues. Losses at the gene ends were 2 bases for V and 4 bases for J; bases not matched to a gene: 12. CDR1 is MNHEY, CDR2 SVGAGI, per germline. CDR3 sequence: CASSYTPDPGTGYGYTF. The CDR3 nucleotides are TGTGCCAGCAGTTACACACCAGATCCCGGGACAGGCTATGGCTACACCTTC.

The J gene is TRBJ2-1, the V gene TRBV10-1; D not certain. Germline loops: CDR1 WNHNN, CDR2 SYGVQD (reference sequence). V was cut by 8 bases and J by 16 bases, with 15 bases left in between. This CDR3 has 10 amino acids. This CDR3 is CASVCRPAFF. The DNA for the CDR3 is TGCGCCAGCGTTTGCCGGCCTGCATTCTTC.

Only a few counts were recorded for this clonotype. This chain joins TRBV6-2 or TRBV6-3 and TRBJ2-7; 8 positions match TRBD2. The CDR3 covers 16 residues. V lost 6 bases, J lost 2 bases, and 12 bases stayed unmatched. CDR1 and CDR2 (germline): MNHEY, SVGEGT. CDR3 sequence reads: CASRQGRGRPTYEQYF. The CDR3 coding sequence is TGTGCCAGCAGACAAGGGCGCGGGAGGCCAACCTACGAGCAGTACTTC.

The CDR3 here is CASSQDRLGGLNSPLHF. The CDR3 DNA reads as TGCGCCAGCAGCCAAGATCGTTTGGGGGGGCTTAATTCACCCCTCCACTTT. The rearrangement joins TRBV4-1 to TRBJ1-6, with D tentatively TRBD1 (6 bases). This CDR3 is 17 amino acids long. Germline CDR1 reads MGHRA; CDR2 reads YSYEKL. Trimming shortened V by 0 bases and J by 6 bases, and 15 bases separated the two germline ends.

The chain recombines TRBV7-3 with TRBJ2-2, with a weak D call TRBD2 (6 bases). Germline CDR1 reads SGHTA; CDR2 reads FQGTGA. This CDR3 spans 14 amino acids. Trimming pared 4 bases from V and 8 bases from J, leaving 14 bases between. The CDR3 protein is CASSSRGTLGELFF. In nucleotides, the CDR3 is TGTGCCAGCAGCTCCCGAGGGACTTTGGGGGAGCTGTTTTTT.

This clonotype was seen a few times. The rearrangement uses TRBV24-1 and TRBJ2-1; TRBD2 aligns across 8 bases. CDR1 and CDR2 (germline): KGHDR, SFDVKD. This CDR3 is built from 14 residues. Trimming removed 2 bases from V and 8 bases from J; junction bases left unmatched: 4. The CDR3 sequence is CATSDSAGAHEQFF. The CDR3 coding sequence is TGTGCCACCAGTGATTCAGCGGGAGCTCATGAGCAGTTCTTC.

This clonotype occurred a few times. The rearrangement joins TRBV7-9 to TRBJ2-3; 7 bases map to TRBD2. The CDR3 loop spans 14 amino acids. The V gene end was trimmed by 5 bases and the J gene end by 5 bases; junction bases not matched to a gene: 7. Germline loops: CDR1 SEHNR, CDR2 FQNEAQ (reference sequence). This CDR3 is CASSLGLVEDTQYF. CDR3 coding DNA: TGTGCCAGCAGCCTAGGACTAGTTGAAGATACGCAGTATTTT.

The rearrangement joins TRBV7-2 to TRBJ2-5; D is perhaps TRBD2 (7 bases). The CDR3 length is 13 residues. Trimming took off 1 base at V and 5 bases at J, with 8 bases between the two ends. CDR1 and CDR2 from the germline V gene are SGHTA and FQGNSA. The CDR3 loop is CASSLEGGETQYF. The CDR3 region has the DNA TGTGCCAGCAGCTTAGAGGGGGGGGAGACCCAGTACTTC.

The rearrangement uses TRBV7-2 and TRBJ2-5; the match to TRBD2 covers 7 bases. In germline, CDR1 is SGHTA, CDR2 FQGNSA. V lost 1 base to trimming and J lost 4 bases; unmatched junction nucleotides: 9. CDR3 size: 16 residues. The CDR3 region is CASSLGGSWEGETQYF. CDR3 nucleotide sequence: TGTGCCAGCAGCTTAGGCGGGAGTTGGGAGGGAGAGACCCAGTACTTC.

J is TRBJ1-1 and V is TRBV7-9; the D is unclear. The CDR3 is 15 residues long. The germline V gene has CDR1 SEHNR and CDR2 FQNEAQ (reference sequence). Trimming took 5 bases from V and 7 from J, leaving 20 bases between them. The CDR3, as DNA: TGTGCCAGCAGCCTCAACAATCAACGTGCGAGTGAAGCTTTCTTT. Translated: CASSLNNQRASEAFF. Together with reference TRBV7-9 and TRBJ1-1, the CDR3 gives the full variable domain: DTGVSQNPRHKITKRGQNVTFRCDPISEHNRLYWYRQTLGQGPEFLTYFQNEAQLEKSRLLSDRFSAERPKGSFSTLEIQRTEQGDSAMYLCASSLNNQRASEAFFGQGTRLTVV.

This clonotype showed up just a few times. V and J are TRBV18 and TRBJ2-3; tentatively, D is TRBD2 (6 bases). This CDR3 is built from 19 residues. V was trimmed by 0 bases and J by 2 bases, leaving 21 bases between them. CDR1 and CDR2 (germline): KGHSH, LQKENI. The chain's CDR3 is CASSPPRAPGGTDTDTQYF. As DNA, the CDR3 is TGTGCCAGCTCACCACCGCGCGCTCCCGGGGGAACGGACACAGATACGCAGTATTTT.

Many counts were recorded for this clonotype. The chain recombines TRBV20-1 with TRBJ1-1; the D gene is possibly TRBD1 (5 bases). The CDR3 sequence is 12 residues long. The germline V gene encodes CDR1 DFQATT and CDR2 SNEGSKA (reference sequence). The CDR3 DNA sequence: TGCGGAAAAAGGGACGGCGACACTGAAGCTTTCTTT. Translating gives CGKRDGDTEAFF.

The gene calls are TRBV20-1 and TRBJ2-7; possible D gene TRBD2, 6 bases. The CDR3 consists of 13 residues. Trimming pared 5 bases from V and 6 bases from J, leaving 17 bases between. From germline, CDR1 is DFQATT and CDR2 SNEGSKA (reference sequence). This CDR3 reads CSALLARGLEQYF. The CDR3 coding sequence is TGCAGTGCTCTCCTAGCGAGAGGGCTCGAGCAGTACTTC.

The chain carries TRBV30 and TRBJ2-3; 9 nucleotides agree with TRBD1. V lost 4 bases and J lost 4; bases outside the gene matches: 12. Germline CDR1 reads GTSNPN; CDR2 reads SVGIG (reference sequence). The CDR3 totals 16 residues. CDR3 amino acids: CAWKRRTGALADTQYF. DNA of the CDR3: TGTGCCTGGAAGAGAAGGACAGGGGCTCTGGCAGATACGCAGTATTTT.

This clonotype was detected a few times. V is TRBV7-8 and J is TRBJ2-7; a weak D match, TRBD1 (6 bases). V gave up 1 base and J gave up 9 bases, with 10 bases separating them. The CDR3 extends over 12 amino acids. CDR1 and CDR2 from the germline V gene are SGHVS and FQNEAQ. CDR3 sequence reads: CASSLDRTAQYF. As DNA, the CDR3 is TGTGCCAGCAGCTTAGACAGGACAGCGCAGTACTTC.

The rearrangement links TRBV12-3 or TRBV12-4 to TRBJ2-7; D ambiguous. The V end was cut by 5 bases, the J end by 0 bases, with 11 bases between. The CDR3 consists of 14 residues. CDR3 protein: CASSLGRISYEQYF. In DNA form, the CDR3 reads TGTGCCAGCAGTCTAGGACGGATCTCCTACGAGCAGTACTTC.

This clonotype has only a few counts. CDR3 DNA: TGTGCCAGCAGCTCCTTGACAGATACGCAGTATTTT. Its translation is CASSSLTDTQYF. The chain couples TRBV7-8 to TRBJ2-3, with D uncertain. The CDR3 loop spans 12 amino acids. Trimming left V 4 bases short and J 3 bases short, with 5 bases between. Germline V gene data show CDR1 as SGHVS and CDR2 as FQNEAQ. The complete variable domain, with remaining parts taken from reference TRBV7-8 and TRBJ2-3, reads GAGVSQSPRYKVAKRGQDVALRCDPISGHVSLFWYQQALGQGPEFLTYFQNEAQLDKSGLPSDRFFAERPEGSVSTLKIQRTQQEDSAVYLCASSSLTDTQYFGPGTRLTVL.

The sample holds one count of this clonotype. The rearrangement uses TRBV7-9 and TRBJ2-2; no clear D gene. The CDR3 spans 15 residues. The germline gives CDR1 SEHNR, CDR2 FQNEAQ (reference sequence). V was pared by 0 bases and J by 3 bases, with 8 bases between. The CDR3 loop is CASSLAGYDTGELFF. DNA for the CDR3: TGTGCCAGCAGCTTAGCAGGGTATGACACCGGGGAGCTGTTTTTT. The complete variable domain, with remaining parts taken from reference TRBV7-9 and TRBJ2-2, reads DTGVSQNPRHKITKRGQNVTFRCDPISEHNRLYWYRQTLGQGPEFLTYFQNEAQLEKSRLLSDRFSAERPKGSFSTLEIQRTEQGDSAMYLCASSLAGYDTGELFFGEGSRLTVL.